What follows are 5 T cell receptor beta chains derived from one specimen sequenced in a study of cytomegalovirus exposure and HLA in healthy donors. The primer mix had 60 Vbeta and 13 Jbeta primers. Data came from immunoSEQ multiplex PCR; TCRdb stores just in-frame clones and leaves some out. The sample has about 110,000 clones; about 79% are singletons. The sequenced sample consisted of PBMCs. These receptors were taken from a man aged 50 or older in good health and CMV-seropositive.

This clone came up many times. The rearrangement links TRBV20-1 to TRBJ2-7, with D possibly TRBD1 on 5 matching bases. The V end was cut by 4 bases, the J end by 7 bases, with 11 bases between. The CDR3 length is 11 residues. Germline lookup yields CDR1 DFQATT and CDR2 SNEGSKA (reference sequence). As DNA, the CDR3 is TGCAGTGCTAAAGGGGTAAGGGAGCAGTACTTC. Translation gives CSAKGVREQYF.

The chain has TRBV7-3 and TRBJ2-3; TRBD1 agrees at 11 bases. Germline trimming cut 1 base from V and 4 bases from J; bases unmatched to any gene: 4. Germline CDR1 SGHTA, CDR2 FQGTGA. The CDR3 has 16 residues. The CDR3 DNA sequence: TGTGCCAGCAGCTTAAGGGGGACAGGGGGTTCAGATACGCAGTATTTT. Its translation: CASSLRGTGGSDTQYF.

The CDR3 DNA follows: TGTGCCAGCGTAAGAGCGTTGACAGACGCGAACACTGAAGCTTTCTTT. It codes for CASVRALTDANTEAFF. This chain uses TRBV11-2 with TRBJ1-1; possibly TRBD1 for D (5 bases). CDR1 SGHAT and CDR2 FQNNGV come from the germline V gene. This CDR3 has 16 residues. V lost 8 bases and J lost 1, with 20 bases in between.

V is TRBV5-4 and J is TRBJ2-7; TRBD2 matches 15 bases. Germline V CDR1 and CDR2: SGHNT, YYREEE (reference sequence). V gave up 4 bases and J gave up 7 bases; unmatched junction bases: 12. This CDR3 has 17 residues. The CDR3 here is CASSRTSGRGSLREQYF. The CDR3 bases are TGTGCCAGCAGCCGGACTAGCGGGAGGGGGTCTTTGAGGGAGCAGTACTTC.

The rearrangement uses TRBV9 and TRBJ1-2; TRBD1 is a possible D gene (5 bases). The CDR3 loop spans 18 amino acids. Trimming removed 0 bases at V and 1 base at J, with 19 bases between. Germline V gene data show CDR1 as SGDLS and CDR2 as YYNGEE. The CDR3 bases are TGTGCCAGCAGCGTAGGTCGCGTTGGGGGAGGGATTAACTATGGCTACACCTTC. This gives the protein CASSVGRVGGGINYGYTF.